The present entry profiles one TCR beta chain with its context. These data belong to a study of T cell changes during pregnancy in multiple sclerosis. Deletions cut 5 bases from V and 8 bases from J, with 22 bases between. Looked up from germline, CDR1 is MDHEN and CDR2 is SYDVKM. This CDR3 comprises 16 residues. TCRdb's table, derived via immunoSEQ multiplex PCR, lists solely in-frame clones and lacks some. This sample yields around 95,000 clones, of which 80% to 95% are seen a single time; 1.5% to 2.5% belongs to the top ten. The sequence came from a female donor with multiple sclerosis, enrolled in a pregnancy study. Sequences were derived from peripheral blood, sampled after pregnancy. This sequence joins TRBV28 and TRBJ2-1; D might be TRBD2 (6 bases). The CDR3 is CASSPFIRESDDEQFF. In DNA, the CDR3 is TGTGCCAGCAGTCCCTTTATACGGGAGTCGGATGATGAGCAGTTCTTC.